Listed here are 20 T cell receptor beta chains from one sample, sequenced in a study of cytomegalovirus exposure and HLA in healthy donors. Sequencing was performed with immunoSEQ multiplex PCR; in TCRdb, only in-frame clones are kept and a portion is missing. Counted here are fewer than 100,000 clones, 94% occurring once; the ten biggest clones make up 2.5% to 4%. Sequenced material: PBMCs. These receptor sequences come from a woman under 30 in good health and CMV-seropositive.

For this clone: Other nucleotide sequences in the sample specify the same CDR3. The V gene is TRBV7-9, the J gene TRBJ1-2, with 10 bases that match TRBD1. The germline gives CDR1 SEHNR, CDR2 FQNEAQ (reference sequence). The CDR3 sequence is 14 residues long. V shed 3 bases and J 5 bases; nucleotides not matched to a gene: 3. For the CDR3, the DNA is TGTGCCAGCAGCTTCGGGACAGGGGATTATGGCTACACCTTC. Translation: CASSFGTGDYGYTF.

V and J are TRBV5-1 and TRBJ2-2, with 9 bases identical to TRBD1. CDR1 SGHRS and CDR2 YFSETQ come from the germline V gene. J gave up 4 bases and V 0 bases, and 4 bases lay outside the gene matches. The CDR3 length is 16 residues. The chain's CDR3 is CASSLEGTGSTGELFF. The DNA for the CDR3 is TGCGCCAGCAGCTTGGAAGGGACAGGGTCCACCGGGGAGCTGTTTTTT.

The chain is built from TRBV4-3 and TRBJ2-1, with 11 positions matching TRBD2. Germline assignment: CDR1 LGHNA and CDR2 YSLEER. V was clipped by 4 bases and J by 6 bases; unmatched bases: 11. CDR3 length: 17 residues. CDR3 in amino acids: CASSRGLLAGGLNEQFF. CDR3 in DNA: TGCGCCAGCAGCCGGGGGCTTCTAGCGGGAGGTCTCAATGAGCAGTTCTTC.

The chain employs TRBV11-2 and TRBJ1-3; D not certain. This CDR3 contains 16 residues. V lost 8 bases to trimming and J lost 0 bases, with 17 bases between them. Germline-derived CDR1 and CDR2 are SGHAT and FQNNGV. The DNA of the CDR3 is TGTGCCAGCTCCCCCGCCGGGGTTAGCTCTGGAAACACCATATATTTT. Its protein product is CASSPAGVSSGNTIYF.

The V and J genes are TRBV30 and TRBJ1-4; D gene ambiguous. The CDR3 consists of 15 residues. Germline lookup yields CDR1 GTSNPN and CDR2 SVGIG (reference sequence). V lost 0 bases to trimming and J lost 7 bases, with 15 bases between them. This CDR3 is CAWSVLSWSGEKLFF. In nucleotides, the CDR3 is TGTGCCTGGAGTGTACTATCCTGGTCGGGTGAAAAACTGTTTTTT.

The gene calls are TRBV18 and TRBJ2-7; perhaps TRBD1 as D (5 bases). The CDR3 is made up of 17 amino acids. Trimming took 0 bases from V and 1 from J, leaving 16 bases between them. The germline V gene encodes CDR1 KGHSH and CDR2 LQKENI. The CDR3 protein is CASSPPKTSHRSYEQYF. CDR3 sequence (DNA): TGTGCCAGCTCACCACCGAAGACGTCTCACAGGTCCTACGAGCAGTACTTC. Together with reference TRBV18 and TRBJ2-7, the CDR3 gives the full variable domain: NAGVMQNPRHLVRRRGQEARLRCSPMKGHSHVYWYRQLPEEGLKFMVYLQKENIIDESGMPKERFSAEFPKEGPSILRIQQVVRGDSAAYFCASSPPKTSHRSYEQYFGPGTRLTVT.

V and J are TRBV6-1 and TRBJ2-2; TRBD1 matches at 7 bases. Germline-derived CDR1 and CDR2 are MNHNS and SASEGT. The V and J ends lost 1 base and 0 bases, in that order; junction bases with no gene match: 5. The CDR3 contains 17 residues. This CDR3 is CASSEGTGHANTGELFF. CDR3 nucleotide sequence: TGTGCCAGCAGTGAAGGGACAGGCCACGCGAACACCGGGGAGCTGTTTTTT.

The CDR3 DNA reads as TGTGCCAGTAGTCCTAGAGACAGGTTCACCGGGGAGCTGTTTTTT. Protein product: CASSPRDRFTGELFF. The chain has TRBV19 and TRBJ2-2; D is possibly TRBD1 (6 bases). This CDR3 has 15 residues. Per the germline V gene, CDR1 is LNHDA and CDR2 is SQIVND (reference sequence). V was pared by 5 bases and J by 4 bases, with 14 bases between.

This rearrangement joins TRBV5-8 to TRBJ2-3, with D perhaps matching TRBD1 (6 bases). The germline CDR1 and CDR2 sequences are SGHTS and YDEGEE. The CDR3 contains 13 residues. Trimming cost V 3 bases and J 5 bases, with 10 bases left between them. The CDR3 spells CASSYTGIDTQYF. CDR3 nucleotides: TGTGCCAGCAGCTATACAGGGATAGATACGCAGTATTTT.

This clone was seen once. This rearrangement joins TRBV10-3 to TRBJ1-2; maybe TRBD1 (6 bases). V lost 2 bases and J 4 bases, leaving 11 bases between the germline ends. The germline V gene has CDR1 ENHRY and CDR2 SYGVKD. This CDR3 comprises 14 residues. The CDR3 sequence is CAISEQDSLYGYTF. CDR3 DNA sequence: TGTGCCATCAGTGAGCAGGACAGTCTCTATGGCTACACCTTC.

The CDR3 bases are TGTGCCAGCTCACCACGGACAGGGTCTCAGTCACCCCTCCACTTT. Encoded protein: CASSPRTGSQSPLHF. The chain has TRBV18 and TRBJ1-6, with 8 bases lining up with TRBD1. J was trimmed by 10 bases and V by 1 base; bases with no gene match: 6. CDR1 and CDR2 from the germline V gene are KGHSH and LQKENI. The CDR3 spans 15 residues.

V is TRBV5-1 and J is TRBJ1-4, with 8 nucleotides matching TRBD1. The CDR3 spans 15 residues. The trim removed 1 base at V and 8 bases at J, leaving 7 bases unmatched. Germline V gene lookup returns CDR1 SGHRS and CDR2 YFSETQ. The DNA of the CDR3 is TGCGCCAGCAGCTTGTCCGGGACAGGAGAGGAAAAACTGTTTTTT. This translates into CASSLSGTGEEKLFF. Variable domain in full (rest from reference TRBV5-1 and TRBJ1-4): KAGVTQTPRYLIKTRGQQVTLSCSPISGHRSVSWYQQTPGQGLQFLFEYFSETQRNKGNFPGRFSGRQFSNSRSEMNVSTLELGDSALYLCASSLSGTGEEKLFFGSGTQLSVL.

A few counts support this clone. V usage is TRBV19 and J usage is TRBJ1-1; D is uncertain. The V and J ends lost 3 bases and 7 bases respectively, with 12 bases between them. This CDR3 has 13 amino acids. Germline V gene lookup returns CDR1 LNHDA and CDR2 SQIVND (reference sequence). CDR3 nucleotides: TGTGCCAGTAGTATCAACCGAGGATTTGAAGCTTTCTTT. It translates to CASSINRGFEAFF. Based on the CDR3 plus reference TRBV19 and TRBJ1-1, the full variable domain is DGGITQSPKYLFRKEGQNVTLSCEQNLNHDAMYWYRQDPGQGLRLIYYSQIVNDFQKGDIAEGYSVSREKKESFPLTVTSAQKNPTAFYLCASSINRGFEAFFGQGTRLTVV.

The rearrangement links TRBV19 to TRBJ2-7; TRBD1 agrees at 8 bases. CDR1 and CDR2 from the germline V gene are LNHDA and SQIVND (reference sequence). Trimming removed 5 bases from V and 7 bases from J; junction bases left unmatched: 7. CDR3 length: 13 amino acids. The CDR3 loop reads CASSSQTGVEQYF. The DNA of the CDR3 is TGTGCCAGTAGTTCACAGACAGGGGTTGAGCAGTACTTC.

The genes are TRBV6-1 and TRBJ2-2; TRBD2 matches 7 bases. This CDR3 spans 18 amino acids. Germline CDR1 is MNHNS and CDR2 is SASEGT. Trimming at V came to 2 bases and at J to 5 bases, leaving 14 bases not matched to a gene. The CDR3 here is CASSEKASAGVHTGELFF. DNA for the CDR3: TGTGCCAGCAGTGAAAAGGCCTCGGCGGGAGTGCATACCGGGGAGCTGTTTTTT.

This rearrangement joins TRBV27 to TRBJ2-5; 7 bases map to TRBD2. The J call is doubtful: the DNA matches TRBJ2-7 better. Germline loops: CDR1 MNHEY, CDR2 SMNVEV (reference sequence). This CDR3 contains 14 residues. The CDR3 is CASSFGREGYEQYF. CDR3 coding DNA: TGTGCCAGCAGTTTCGGCAGGGAGGGGTACGAGCAGTACTTC.

J is TRBJ1-4 and V is TRBV15; D call uncertain. This CDR3 comprises 16 residues. The V end was cut by 0 bases, the J end by 5 bases, with 13 bases between. The germline gives CDR1 LNHNV, CDR2 YYDKDF (reference sequence). CDR3 sequence (DNA): TGTGCCACCAGCAGAGATTTGTGGACTTTAAATGAAAAACTGTTTTTT. Translated, it gives CATSRDLWTLNEKLFF. Based on the CDR3 plus reference TRBV15 and TRBJ1-4, the full variable domain is DAMVIQNPRYQVTQFGKPVTLSCSQTLNHNVMYWYQQKSSQAPKLLFHYYDKDFNNEADTPDNFQSRRPNTSFCFLDIRSPGLGDTAMYLCATSRDLWTLNEKLFFGSGTQLSVL.

This chain joins TRBV5-8 and TRBJ2-5, with D possibly TRBD1 on 6 matching bases. V gave up 3 bases and J gave up 5 bases, with 14 bases separating them. Germline values: CDR1 SGHTS, CDR2 YDEGEE. The CDR3 runs to 14 residues. As DNA, the CDR3 is TGTGCCAGCAGCTCCCAGGGGTCTTGGGAGACCCAGTACTTC. This sequence encodes CASSSQGSWETQYF. Together with reference TRBV5-8 and TRBJ2-5, the CDR3 gives the full variable domain: EAGVTQSPTHLIKTRGQQATLRCSPISGHTSVYWYQQALGLGLQFLLWYDEGEERNRGNFPPRFSGRQFPNYSSELNVNALELEDSALYLCASSSQGSWETQYFGPGTRLLVL.

The rearrangement links TRBV28 to TRBJ2-3; possibly TRBD2 for D (5 bases). Between the trimmed V and J ends, which lost 5 bases and 5 bases, there was a span of 20 bases. Germline V gene sequence: CDR1 MDHEN, CDR2 SYDVKM. The CDR3 has 16 amino acids. CDR3 protein: CASSVYRSSREDTQYF. CDR3 sequence (DNA): TGTGCCAGCAGTGTCTATAGGAGTTCGAGGGAAGATACGCAGTATTTT.

The V and J genes are TRBV5-8 and TRBJ1-5; maybe TRBD1 (5 bases). V was cut by 4 bases and J by 0 bases, with 20 bases left in between. The germline V gene has CDR1 SGHTS and CDR2 YDEGEE. The CDR3 is 18 amino acids. DNA for the CDR3: TGTGCCAGCAGCGGTCAGGACGGGGGAGTTTATAGCAATCAGCCCCAGCATTTT. The encoded protein is CASSGQDGGVYSNQPQHF.